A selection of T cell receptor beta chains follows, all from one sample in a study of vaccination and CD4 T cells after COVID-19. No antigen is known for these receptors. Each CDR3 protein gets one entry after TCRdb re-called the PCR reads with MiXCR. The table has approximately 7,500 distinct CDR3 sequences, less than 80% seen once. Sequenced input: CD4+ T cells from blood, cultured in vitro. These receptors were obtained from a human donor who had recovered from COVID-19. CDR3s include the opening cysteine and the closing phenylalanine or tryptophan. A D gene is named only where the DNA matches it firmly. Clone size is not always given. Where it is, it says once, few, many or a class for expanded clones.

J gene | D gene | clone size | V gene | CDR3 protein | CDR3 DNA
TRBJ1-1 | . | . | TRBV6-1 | CASSATGRLAAFF | TGTGCCAGCAGTGCCACAGGGCGTCTTGCAGCTTTCTTT
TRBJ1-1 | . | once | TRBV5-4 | CASSLGENTEAFF | TGTGCCAGCAGCTTGGGTGAGAACACTGAAGCTTTCTTT
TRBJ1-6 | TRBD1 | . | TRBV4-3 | CASSRDRDSSSSYNSPLHF | TGCGCCAGCAGCCGTGACAGGGATTCTTCGAGCTCCTATAATTCACCCCTCCACTTT
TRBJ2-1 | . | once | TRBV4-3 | CASSQDFFNLNEQFF | TGCGCCAGCAGCCAAGATTTCTTCAACCTAAATGAGCAGTTCTTC
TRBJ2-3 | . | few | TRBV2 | CASRESTDTQYF | TGTGCCAGCAGAGAGAGCACAGATACGCAGTATTTT
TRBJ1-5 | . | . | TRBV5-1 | CASSLLGVGNQPQHF | TGCGCCAGCAGCTTACTGGGGGTTGGCAATCAGCCCCAGCATTTT
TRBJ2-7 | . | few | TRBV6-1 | CATTAAASYEQYF | TGTGCTACGACGGCCGCGGCCTCCTACGAGCAGTACTTC
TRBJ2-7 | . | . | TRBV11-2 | CASSFTRASYEQYF | TGTGCCAGCAGCTTTACCCGGGCATCCTACGAGCAGTACTTC
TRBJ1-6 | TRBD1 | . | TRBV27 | CASSLLGTGGNSPLHF | TGTGCCAGCAGTTTATTAGGGACAGGGGGAAATTCACCCCTCCACTTT
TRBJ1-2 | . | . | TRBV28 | CATLDPGLFLANYGYTF | TGTGCCACCCTGGACCCGGGACTGTTTTTAGCTAACTATGGCTACACCTTC